This section outlines one T cell receptor (beta chain) sequence together with its context. This clonotype was recorded at least ten times. Its antigen target is currently unknown. Per-base quality was not reported, and no clone a single base away is much larger than it. The TCR beta CDR3 regions were amplified from the RNA transcripts. For the first round of RT-PCR on the TCR CDR3, the HTBI primer set was used together with the Qiagen OneStep RT-PCR kit. A second multiplex PCR round built the libraries, followed by size selection and purification. The libraries were sequenced on an Illumina HiSeq2000 using paired-end 100 bp reads. The published analysis was carried out like this. Raw data were processed with SOAPnuke, discarding reads with adapters, uncalled bases, mean Phred below 15, or no exact constant-primer or identifier match. High-quality paired reads were merged using COPE v1.2.5, and each unique nucleotide sequence was defined as a clonotype. MiTCR v1.1 was used to align the clonotypes against IMGT TRBV, TRBD and TRBJ reference segments. The analysis was restricted to V-J combinations with a frequency above 0.0001, which together covered just over 98% of the repertoires. A TCS score was defined as the ratio between F50 (clonal expansion) and ExV (chaos), using BLOSUM62-based TCRdist between CDR3 peptides within each V-J. Welch's t-statistics and random forest reduced several hundred V-J features to 13, which were used in a naive Bayes classifier (R e1071). In TCRdb, the public reads were trimmed at Q25 with fastp and aligned with MiXCR, with productive beta chains retained. CDR3 protein sequences are deduplicated, and each keeps its most common genes and DNA. The V and J calls, along with clone size, are taken from TCRdb and not from the paper's own processing. The sample table holds 350,000 to 400,000 distinct CDR3 sequences, of which about 18% were seen once. The ten largest make up around 3.4% of the sample.

The sample belongs to a study of T cells in Graves' hyperthyroidism and ophthalmopathy (dated by TCRdb to 2018 to 2020). For context, the study as a whole: Peripheral blood was sampled at the time of initial diagnosis, prior to any treatment. To identify distinguishing TCR V-J signatures, a discovery cohort of 90 to 100 patients was used, comprising 43 with Graves' ophthalmopathy and 57 with stable Graves' hyperthyroidism. The roughly 100 discovery patients were randomly split 7:3 into training and test sets. The paper reports TCR Vbeta CDR3 sequencing of roughly 140 peripheral blood samples: around 45 ophthalmopathy, fewer than 80 hyperthyroidism and around 17 progressor patients. After blood sampling, hyperthyroidism patients were treated with methimazole at a starting dose of 30 mg daily, and ophthalmopathy patients were treated with high-dose intravenous methylprednisolone. In addition, the study compared T-cell repertoires in thyroid tissue and in blood from roughly six Graves' hyperthyroidism patients. Prospective prediction of ophthalmopathy was tested in an independent validation cohort of fewer than 20 hyperthyroidism patients and around 16 patients who later progressed to ophthalmopathy. The paper's findings and limits, for the study overall: No statistical method was used to fix the sample size in advance, and group allocation was not hidden from the investigators. A model built on a 13 V-J signature distinguished ophthalmopathy from stable hyperthyroidism, reaching roughly 88% sensitivity and 81.08% specificity in cross-validation and 80%/75% in testing. Most expanded thyroid clonotypes (frequency above 0.001) were also detected in blood, a finding suggesting that blood repertoires may reflect thyroid immune responses. In validation, the model predicted progression to ophthalmopathy with around 71% sensitivity and roughly 72% specificity, a median of about six months before onset.

A patient counted as having stable Graves' hyperthyroidism if no progression to ophthalmopathy occurred over 18 months of follow-up. Hyperthyroidism patients were newly diagnosed, had a disease duration of under 2 months, and were aged 18 to 65 years. Patients with uncontrolled infections, other autoimmune diseases, pregnancy or lactation were excluded. Diagnoses were based on clinical symptoms, serum thyroxine and TRAb, thyroid ultrasound and orbital computed tomography. PBMCs were separated from 10 ml of fresh peripheral blood using Ficoll-Paque density gradient centrifugation. Trizol reagent was used to extract total RNA, and RNA quality was then checked on an Agilent 2100 Bioanalyzer. The CDR3 covers 11 residues, taking in both the cysteine and the phenylalanine. The sequence is cut down to CDR3 DNA, 33 bases in frame from base 1. Trimming at the junction amounts to 8 bases on V and 7 bases on J, and the germline ends lie 11 bases apart.

The receptor chain draws on TRBV12-3 or TRBV12-4 and TRBJ1-1; the D gene identity is not certain. Sequencing was carried out using blood. The sequence came from a woman aged 18-29 years with Graves' hyperthyroidism. The nucleotide sequence is given as TGTGCCAGCCGTGAGCTCGGTGAAGCTTTCTTT. The resulting protein is CASRELGEAFF.